The clone carrying this T cell receptor beta chain was seen at least ten times. The data derive from a study of T cells in Graves' hyperthyroidism and ophthalmopathy. Study at large: Prior to any treatment, at the point of initial diagnosis, peripheral blood was collected.

The TCR beta CDR3 regions underwent amplification using RNA transcripts as the source. First-round RT-PCR of the TCR CDR3 relied on the HTBI primer set. MiXCR, applied by TCRdb to the multiplex PCR reads, yields one record per CDR3 protein. The sample carries about 640,000 distinct CDR3 sequences, roughly 15% recorded once. Sequencing used blood. The source is a woman in her 50s with Graves' ophthalmopathy.

CDR3 bases: TGTGCCACCAGTGATGTTACCCCCGGGACTTACCACAATGAGCAGTTCTTC. Its protein product is CATSDVTPGTYHNEQFF. The chain has TRBV24-1 and TRBJ2-1; D might be TRBD2 (6 bases). Germline CDR1 KGHDR, CDR2 SFDVKD. This CDR3 comprises 17 residues. The V end was cut by 3 bases, the J end by 5 bases, with 19 bases between.